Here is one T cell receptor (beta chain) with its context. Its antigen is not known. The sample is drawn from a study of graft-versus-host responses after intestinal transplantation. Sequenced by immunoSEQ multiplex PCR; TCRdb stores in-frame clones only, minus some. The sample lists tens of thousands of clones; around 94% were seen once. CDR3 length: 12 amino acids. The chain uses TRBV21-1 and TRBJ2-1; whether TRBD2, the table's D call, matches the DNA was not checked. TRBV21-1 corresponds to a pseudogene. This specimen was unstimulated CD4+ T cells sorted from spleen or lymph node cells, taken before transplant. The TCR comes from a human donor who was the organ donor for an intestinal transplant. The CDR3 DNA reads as TGTGCCGCAGAGGGGGGGGGCAATGAGCAGTTCTTC. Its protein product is CAAEGGGNEQFF.